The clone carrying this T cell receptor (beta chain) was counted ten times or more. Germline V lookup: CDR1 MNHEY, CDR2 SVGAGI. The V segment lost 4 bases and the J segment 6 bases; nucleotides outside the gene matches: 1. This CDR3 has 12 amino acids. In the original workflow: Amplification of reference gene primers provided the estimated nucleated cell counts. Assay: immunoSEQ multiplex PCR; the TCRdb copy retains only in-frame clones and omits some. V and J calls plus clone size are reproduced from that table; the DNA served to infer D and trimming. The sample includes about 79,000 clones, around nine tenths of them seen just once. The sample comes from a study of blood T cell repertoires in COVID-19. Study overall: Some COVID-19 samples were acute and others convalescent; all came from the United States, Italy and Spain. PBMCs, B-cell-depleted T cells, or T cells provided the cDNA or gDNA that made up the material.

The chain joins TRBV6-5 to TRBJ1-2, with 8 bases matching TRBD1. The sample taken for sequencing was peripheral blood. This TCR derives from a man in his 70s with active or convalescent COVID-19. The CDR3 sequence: CASSSGGDGYTF. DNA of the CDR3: TGTGCCAGCAGTTCAGGGGGCGATGGCTACACCTTC.